The clone carrying this T cell receptor beta chain has a count of ten or more. Its target is unknown. These data belong to a study of T cells in Graves' hyperthyroidism and ophthalmopathy. General study results and limits: Peripheral blood also featured most of the thyroid clonotypes expanded above 0.001. From stable hyperthyroidism, ophthalmopathy was set apart by a 13 V-J model.

Patients aged 18 to 65 had newly diagnosed hyperthyroidism of under 2 months' duration. The junction had 2 bases not matched to a gene; V was cut back by 1 base and J by 1 base. The CDR3 length is 15 residues. Germline V CDR1 and CDR2: KGHSH, LQKENI. The TCR beta CDR3 regions underwent amplification using RNA transcripts as the source. Researchers ran a first-round RT-PCR on the TCR CDR3 using the HTBI primer set. TCRdb independently ran MiXCR on the multiplex PCR reads; one entry per CDR3 protein. The data hold approximately 200,000 distinct CDR3 sequences, with about 16% observed a single time. The sequence was collected from a man in his forties with Graves' hyperthyroidism. Sequenced material: blood. The V call is TRBV18, the J call TRBJ2-5, with 8 bases identical to TRBD1. CDR3 in amino acids: CASSPRDRSQETQYF. CDR3 in DNA: TGTGCCAGCTCACCACGGGACAGGTCCCAAGAGACCCAGTACTTC.